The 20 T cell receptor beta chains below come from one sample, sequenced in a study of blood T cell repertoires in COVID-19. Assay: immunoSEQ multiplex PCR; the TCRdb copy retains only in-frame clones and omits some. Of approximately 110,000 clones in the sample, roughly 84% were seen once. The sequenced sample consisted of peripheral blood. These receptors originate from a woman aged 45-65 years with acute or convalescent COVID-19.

CDR3 residues: CASSLRGQGNSPLHF. The CDR3, as DNA: TGTGCCAGCAGCTTGCGGGGACAGGGGAATTCACCCCTCCACTTT. The chain has TRBV7-8 and TRBJ1-6; 10 bases fit TRBD1. Germline CDR1 reads SGHVS; CDR2 reads FQNEAQ. The CDR3 runs 15 residues. V lost 3 bases, J lost 7 bases, and 3 bases stayed unmatched.

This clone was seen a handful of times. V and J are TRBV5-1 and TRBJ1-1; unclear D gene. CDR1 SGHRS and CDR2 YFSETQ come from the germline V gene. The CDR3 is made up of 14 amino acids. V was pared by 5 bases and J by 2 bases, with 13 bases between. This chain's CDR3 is CASREGSLNTEAFF. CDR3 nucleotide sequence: TGCGCCAGCAGAGAGGGTTCCCTCAACACTGAAGCTTTCTTT.

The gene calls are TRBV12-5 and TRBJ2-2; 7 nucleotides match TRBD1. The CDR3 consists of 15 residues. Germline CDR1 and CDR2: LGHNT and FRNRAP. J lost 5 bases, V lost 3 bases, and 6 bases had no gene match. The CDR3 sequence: CASGLGQAETGELFF. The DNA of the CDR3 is TGTGCTAGTGGTTTAGGACAGGCAGAGACCGGGGAGCTGTTTTTT. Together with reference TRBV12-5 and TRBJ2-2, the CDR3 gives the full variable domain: DARVTQTPRHKVTEMGQEVTMRCQPILGHNTVFWYRQTMMQGLELLAYFRNRAPLDDSGMPKDRFSAEMPDATLATLKIQPSEPRDSAVYFCASGLGQAETGELFFGEGSRLTVL.

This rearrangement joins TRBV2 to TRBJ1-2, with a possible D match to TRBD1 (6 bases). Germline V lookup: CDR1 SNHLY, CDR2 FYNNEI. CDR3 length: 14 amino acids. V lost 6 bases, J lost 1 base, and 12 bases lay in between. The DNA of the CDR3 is TGTGCCAGCAGAGGGGACACCCTTAACTATGGCTACACCTTC. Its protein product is CASRGDTLNYGYTF.

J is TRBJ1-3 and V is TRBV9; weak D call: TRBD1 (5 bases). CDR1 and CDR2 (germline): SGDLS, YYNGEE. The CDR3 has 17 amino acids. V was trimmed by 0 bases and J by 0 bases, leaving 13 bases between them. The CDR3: CASSVGSGRTSGNTIYF. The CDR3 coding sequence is TGTGCCAGCAGCGTAGGATCAGGGCGAACCTCTGGAAACACCATATATTTT.

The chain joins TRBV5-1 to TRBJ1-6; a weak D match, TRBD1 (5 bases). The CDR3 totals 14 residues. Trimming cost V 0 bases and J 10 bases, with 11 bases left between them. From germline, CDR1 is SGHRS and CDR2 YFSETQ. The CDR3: CASSLDTGFSPLHF. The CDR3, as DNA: TGCGCCAGCAGCTTGGACACAGGATTCTCACCCCTCCACTTT.

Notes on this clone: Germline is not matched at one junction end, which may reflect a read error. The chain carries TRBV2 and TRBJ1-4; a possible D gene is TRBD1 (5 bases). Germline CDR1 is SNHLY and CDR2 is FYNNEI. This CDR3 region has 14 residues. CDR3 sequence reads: CASREGRGNEKLFF. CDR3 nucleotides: TGTGCCAGCAGAGAAGGGAGGGGTAATGAAAAACTGTTTTTT.

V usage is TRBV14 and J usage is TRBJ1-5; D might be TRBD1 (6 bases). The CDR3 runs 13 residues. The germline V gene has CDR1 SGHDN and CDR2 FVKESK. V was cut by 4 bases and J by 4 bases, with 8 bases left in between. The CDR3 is CASSLQGNQPQHF. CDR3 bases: TGTGCCAGCAGCCTCCAGGGGAATCAGCCCCAGCATTTT. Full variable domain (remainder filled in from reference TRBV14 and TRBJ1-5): EAGVTQFPSHSVIEKGQTVTLRCDPISGHDNLYWYRRVMGKEIKFLLHFVKESKQDESGMPNNRFLAERTGGTYSTLKVQPAELEDSGVYFCASSLQGNQPQHFGDGTRLSIL.

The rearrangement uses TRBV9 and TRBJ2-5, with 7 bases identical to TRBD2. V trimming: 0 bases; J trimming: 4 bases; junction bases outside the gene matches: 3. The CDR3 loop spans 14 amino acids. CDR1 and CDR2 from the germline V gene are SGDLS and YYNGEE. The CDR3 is CASSVGGGGETQYF. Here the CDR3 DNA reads TGTGCCAGCAGCGTAGGGGGCGGGGGAGAGACCCAGTACTTC.

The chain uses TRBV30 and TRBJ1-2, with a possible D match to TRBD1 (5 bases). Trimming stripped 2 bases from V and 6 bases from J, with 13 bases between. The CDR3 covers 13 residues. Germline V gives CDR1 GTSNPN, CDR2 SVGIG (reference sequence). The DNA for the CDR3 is TGTGCCTGGAGTCGGGGGTGGGGCGATGGCTACACCTTC. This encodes CAWSRGWGDGYTF.

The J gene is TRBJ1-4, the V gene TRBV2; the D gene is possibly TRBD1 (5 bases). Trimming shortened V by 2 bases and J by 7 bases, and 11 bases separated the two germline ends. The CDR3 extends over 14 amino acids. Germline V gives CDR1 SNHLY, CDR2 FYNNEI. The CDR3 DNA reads TGTGCCAGCAGTGAACCTCCGGGGGGTGAAAAACTGTTTTTT. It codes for CASSEPPGGEKLFF.

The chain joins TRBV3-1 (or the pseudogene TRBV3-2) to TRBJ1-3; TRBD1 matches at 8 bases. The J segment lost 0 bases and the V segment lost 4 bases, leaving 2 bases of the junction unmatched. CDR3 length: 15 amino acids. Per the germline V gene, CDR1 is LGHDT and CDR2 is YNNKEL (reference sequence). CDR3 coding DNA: TGTGCCAGCAGCCGGGGACAGGTCTCTGGAAACACCATATATTTT. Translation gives CASSRGQVSGNTIYF.

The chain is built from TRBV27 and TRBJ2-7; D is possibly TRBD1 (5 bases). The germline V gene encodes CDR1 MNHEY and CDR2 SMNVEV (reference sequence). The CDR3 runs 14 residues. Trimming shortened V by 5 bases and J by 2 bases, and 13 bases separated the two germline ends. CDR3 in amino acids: CASSTTATPYEQYF. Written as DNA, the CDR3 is TGTGCCAGCAGTACGACAGCTACCCCCTACGAGCAGTACTTC.

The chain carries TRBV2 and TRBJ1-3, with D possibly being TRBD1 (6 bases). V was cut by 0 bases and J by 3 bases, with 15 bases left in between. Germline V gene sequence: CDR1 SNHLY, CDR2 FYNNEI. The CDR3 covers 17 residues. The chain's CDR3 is CASSEARGATYGNTIYF. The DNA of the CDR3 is TGTGCCAGCAGTGAAGCACGGGGGGCGACTTATGGAAACACCATATATTTT.

In nucleotides, the CDR3 is TGTGCCAGCAGCCGCGGACAGGGGAACAGGGGCTACACCTTC. Protein product: CASSRGQGNRGYTF. This chain uses TRBV28 with TRBJ1-2; 9 nucleotides match TRBD1. The CDR3 sequence is 14 residues long. V dropped 6 bases and J dropped 8; count of bases not matched to a gene: 10. Germline V gene sequence: CDR1 MDHEN, CDR2 SYDVKM.

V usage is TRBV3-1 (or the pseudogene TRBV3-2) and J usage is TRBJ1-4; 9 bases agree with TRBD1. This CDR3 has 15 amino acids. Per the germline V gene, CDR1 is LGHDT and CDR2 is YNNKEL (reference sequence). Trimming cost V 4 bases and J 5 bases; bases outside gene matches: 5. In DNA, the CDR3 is TGTGCCAGCAGCCCCGCCGGGACAGGGAATGAAAAACTGTTTTTT. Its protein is CASSPAGTGNEKLFF.

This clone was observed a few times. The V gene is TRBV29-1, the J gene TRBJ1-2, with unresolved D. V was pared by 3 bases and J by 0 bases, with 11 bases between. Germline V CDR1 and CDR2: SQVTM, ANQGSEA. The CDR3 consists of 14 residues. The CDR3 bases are TGCAGCGTTGATGGCTTATCTTCTAACTATGGCTACACCTTC. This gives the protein CSVDGLSSNYGYTF.

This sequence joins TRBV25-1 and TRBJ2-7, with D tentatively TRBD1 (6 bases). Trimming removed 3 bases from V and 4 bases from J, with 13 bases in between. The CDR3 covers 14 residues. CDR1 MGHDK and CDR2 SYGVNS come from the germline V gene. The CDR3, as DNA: TGTGCCAGCAGTGAGGTTGACAGGCCATACGAGCAGTACTTC. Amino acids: CASSEVDRPYEQYF.

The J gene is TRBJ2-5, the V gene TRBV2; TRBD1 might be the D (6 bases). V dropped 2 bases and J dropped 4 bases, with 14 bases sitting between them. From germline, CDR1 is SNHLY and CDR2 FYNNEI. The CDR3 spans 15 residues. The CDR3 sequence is CASSELGLGAETQYF. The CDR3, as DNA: TGTGCCAGCAGTGAACTCGGACTGGGGGCAGAGACCCAGTACTTC.

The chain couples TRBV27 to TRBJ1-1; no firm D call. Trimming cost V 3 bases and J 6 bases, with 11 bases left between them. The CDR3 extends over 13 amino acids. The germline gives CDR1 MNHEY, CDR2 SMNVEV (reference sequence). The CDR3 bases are TGTGCCAGCAGTTTGACGGTCAGCGCTGAAGCTTTCTTT. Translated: CASSLTVSAEAFF.